The 14 T cell receptor beta chains listed next were all sequenced from one sample in a study of blood T cell repertoires in COVID-19. The assay was immunoSEQ multiplex PCR, and TCRdb's table has in-frame clones only and misses some. The table has 190,000 or so clones, approximately 90% seen once. Sequenced input: PBMCs or T cells enriched from blood (not recorded which). The source is a man aged 25 to 40 who had recovered from COVID-19.

CDR3 protein: CASSQGPPSGFTGELFF. The CDR3 DNA reads TGTGCCAGCAGCCAAGGGCCGCCTAGCGGATTTACCGGGGAGCTGTTTTTT. The chain uses TRBV4-2 and TRBJ2-2, with 7 bases identical to TRBD2. The V gene's germline CDR1 is LGHNA and CDR2 YNFKEQ. The CDR3 spans 17 residues. J lost 5 bases, V lost 1 base, and 10 bases had no gene match.

The sample holds a few counts of this clone. The genes are TRBV19 and TRBJ2-7, with a tentative D call TRBD1 (5 bases). The CDR3 runs to 14 residues. V shed 3 bases and J shed 2 bases, with 11 bases lying between them. From germline, CDR1 is LNHDA and CDR2 SQIVND (reference sequence). CDR3 nucleotide sequence: TGTGCCAGTAGTATGTGGGGCAGCACCTACGAGCAGTACTTC. This encodes CASSMWGSTYEQYF.

This chain uses TRBV6-2 or TRBV6-3 with TRBJ2-7; 11 bases are a match to TRBD2. Germline-derived CDR1 and CDR2 are MNHEY and SVGEGT. V gave up 4 bases and J gave up 0 bases; unmatched junction bases: 5. The CDR3 contains 16 residues. In nucleotides, the CDR3 is TGTGCCAGCAGTTCCGTGACTAGCGGGATCTCCTACGAGCAGTACTTC. Its translation: CASSSVTSGISYEQYF.

The chain links TRBV5-1 to TRBJ2-7; D uncertain. V lost 0 bases and J 5 bases, leaving 3 bases between the germline ends. CDR1 SGHRS and CDR2 YFSETQ come from the germline V gene. CDR3 length equals 11 residues. For the CDR3, the DNA is TGCGCCAGCAGCTTGGGAGACGAGCAGTACTTC. Protein: CASSLGDEQYF.

The V call is TRBV28, the J call TRBJ1-5; 7 bases match TRBD1. This CDR3 spans 17 amino acids. Trimming at V came to 4 bases and at J to 0 bases, leaving 9 bases not matched to a gene. Germline V CDR1 and CDR2: MDHEN, SYDVKM. CDR3 residues: CASSSGTVLYSNQPQHF. The CDR3, as DNA: TGTGCCAGCAGTTCCGGGACAGTACTATATAGCAATCAGCCCCAGCATTTT.

This clone is a singleton in its sample. The V gene is TRBV4-1, the J gene TRBJ2-5; 7 bases are a match to TRBD1. From germline, CDR1 is MGHRA and CDR2 YSYEKL. The CDR3 covers 13 residues. With V trimmed by 5 bases and J by 5 bases, 5 bases remained unmatched. Written as DNA, the CDR3 is TGCGCCAGCAGCGTACAGGGGTCGGAGACCCAGTACTTC. It translates to CASSVQGSETQYF.

The V call is TRBV27, the J call TRBJ2-7; 14 bases are shared with TRBD2. V shed 3 bases and J 3 bases; nucleotides not matched to a gene: 13. From germline, CDR1 is MNHEY and CDR2 SMNVEV (reference sequence). The CDR3 is 19 amino acids. The CDR3 here is CASSLVTTSGRAPLYEQYF. As DNA, the CDR3 is TGTGCCAGCAGTTTGGTAACGACTAGCGGGAGGGCCCCTCTCTACGAGCAGTACTTC.

For the CDR3, the DNA is TGTGCCAGCAGTCCGGGACAGGCAACTAATGAAAAACTGTTTTTT. Translated: CASSPGQATNEKLFF. This rearrangement joins TRBV6-5 to TRBJ1-4; 8 nucleotides align to TRBD1. Germline loops: CDR1 MNHEY, CDR2 SVGAGI. This CDR3 is 15 amino acids long. Trimming cost V 5 bases and J 0 bases; bases outside gene matches: 2.

This clone turned up a few times. The chain combines TRBV18 with TRBJ1-1; tentatively, D is TRBD1 (5 bases). Germline V gene lookup returns CDR1 KGHSH and CDR2 LQKENI. There are 15 residues in the CDR3. V was trimmed by 6 bases and J by 3 bases, leaving 17 bases between them. CDR3 residues: CASSPDSGWDTEAFF. DNA for the CDR3: TGTGCCAGCTCCCCCGACTCAGGGTGGGACACTGAAGCTTTCTTT.

The chain couples TRBV11-3 to TRBJ2-3; 11 bases are a match to TRBD2. The CDR3 is 20 amino acids. Germline CDR1 reads SGHNT; CDR2 reads YENEEA. Germline trimming cut 0 bases from V and 1 base from J; bases unmatched to any gene: 12. The DNA for the CDR3 is TGTGCCAGCAGCTTAGAGACAGAGAACCCGGGACTAGCGGGCACAGATACGCAGTATTTT. Protein: CASSLETENPGLAGTDTQYF.

This chain uses TRBV7-7 with TRBJ2-1, with TRBD2 matching 7 bases. The trim removed 1 base at V and 4 bases at J, leaving 4 bases unmatched. This CDR3 is built from 15 residues. Germline V gene lookup returns CDR1 SSHAT and CDR2 FNYEAQ (reference sequence). The CDR3 nucleotides read TGTGCCAGCAGCTTAGGCCTAGCGGATTACAATGAGCAGTTCTTC. Protein sequence: CASSLGLADYNEQFF. Together with reference TRBV7-7 and TRBJ2-1, the CDR3 gives the full variable domain: GAGVSQSPRYKVTKRGQDVTLRCDPISSHATLYWYQQALGQGPEFLTYFNYEAQPDKSGLPSDRFSAERPEGSISTLTIQRTEQRDSAMYRCASSLGLADYNEQFFGPGTRLTVL.

This clone was counted only a few times. The chain employs TRBV6-5 and TRBJ1-2, with D possibly matching TRBD1 (6 bases). Germline V CDR1 and CDR2: MNHEY, SVGAGI. V was shortened by 2 bases and J by 4 bases, with 11 bases between the two germline ends. The CDR3 runs 14 residues. The CDR3, as DNA: TGTGCCAGCAGTTACGGACAGCCTCGCTATGGCTACACCTTC. The encoded protein is CASSYGQPRYGYTF.

J is TRBJ2-7 and V is TRBV3-1 (or the pseudogene TRBV3-2); 8 bases are a match to TRBD1. Germline V gene data show CDR1 as LGHDT and CDR2 as YNNKEL (reference sequence). The junction had 2 bases not matched to a gene; V was cut back by 3 bases and J by 1 base. The CDR3 has 14 residues. CDR3 nucleotide sequence: TGTGCCAGCAGCCACGGACAGGGTTCCTACGAGCAGTACTTC. It yields the protein CASSHGQGSYEQYF.

V and J are TRBV2 and TRBJ1-4; a possible D gene is TRBD1 (6 bases). The CDR3 is 12 amino acids. V shed 11 bases and J shed 4 bases, with 11 bases lying between them. The germline V gene encodes CDR1 SNHLY and CDR2 FYNNEI. CDR3 protein: CAGAGDNEKLFF. Written as DNA, the CDR3 is TGTGCCGGAGCAGGGGATAATGAAAAACTGTTTTTT.